This TCR beta chain appears in the sequencing data of a study of CXCR3-negative and CXCR3-positive naive CD8 T cells. Note on this clonotype: Its antigen is unidentified.

Through 5' RACE with UMI labels, the TRB cDNA libraries were prepared. From its re-call of the 5' RACE reads, TCRdb lists each CDR3 protein once, without DNA. The sample data list 49,000 or so distinct CDR3 sequences. CDR1 and CDR2 from the germline V gene are DFQATT and SNEGSKA (reference sequence). The CDR3 contains 13 residues. General study findings and limits: The TRB CDR3s that CXCR3-positive naive cells carried were more hydrophobic than those of CXCR3-negative naive cells. TRB CDR3 properties were used to infer TCR strength, and surface CD5 was comparable between naive subsets.

The study sorted every CD8+ T cell subset in triplicate at 250,000 to 300,000 cells each. Sequences were obtained from naive CXCR3+ CD8+ T cells from blood. Documented subset: CD45RO-CCR7+CD27+CD95- naive CD8+ T cells expressing CXCR3 (TNR3+). The origin of this receptor is a human donor in good health. Some clones in this sample may be carry-over from other donors' samples. The V call is TRBV20-1, the J call TRBJ1-2. CDR3 sequence reads: CSARSEGNYGYTF.